This T cell receptor (beta chain) derives from a study of cytomegalovirus exposure and HLA in healthy donors. The CDR3 is 15 amino acids. Germline CDR1 reads KGHSH; CDR2 reads LQKENI. The V end was cut by 2 bases, the J end by 3 bases, with 13 bases between. The PCR had 60 Vbeta and 13 Jbeta primers. The protocol was immunoSEQ multiplex PCR, while the TCRdb copy is restricted to in-frame clones and leaves out a portion. The sample consists of more than 65,000 clones, 67% of them appearing once. Comments on this clone: Its specificity is not known.

Study-wide results and caveats: TCR sequences were mostly rare, though some public TCRs occurred in many donors.

The sequence was collected from a woman aged 45-65 years in good health and CMV-seropositive. This chain connects TRBV18 to TRBJ2-5, with D perhaps TRBD2 (6 bases). Source material: PBMCs. CDR3: CASSPIRDLEETQYF. The CDR3 DNA is TGTGCCAGCTCACCAATCAGGGACTTGGAAGAGACCCAGTACTTC.